These T cell receptor beta chains were read from a single sample in a study of blood T cell repertoires in COVID-19. Method: immunoSEQ multiplex PCR; TCRdb's copy keeps in-frame clones and lacks some. The sample shows about 240,000 clones, 87% of them seen only once. Sequenced: PBMCs or T cells enriched from blood (not recorded which). All receptors derive from a young woman with acute COVID-19. CDR3s include the opening cysteine and the closing phenylalanine or tryptophan. Fields, in order: J gene, V gene, D gene, clone size, CDR3 protein, CDR3 DNA. D genes are given only for firm matches. The size entry is marked missing in some rows and otherwise reads once, few, many or a size class.

j_gene: TRBJ1-1
v_gene: TRBV4-2
d_gene: -
abundance: -
CDR3aa: CASSSWNTEAFF
CDR3nt: TGTGCCAGCAGCTCATGGAACACTGAAGCTTTCTTT

j_gene: TRBJ2-2
v_gene: TRBV15
d_gene: -
abundance: -
CDR3aa: CATSRDRGLGTGELFF
CDR3nt: TGTGCCACCAGCAGAGATAGGGGACTGGGGACCGGGGAGCTGTTTTTT

j_gene: TRBJ1-3
v_gene: TRBV5-1
d_gene: -
abundance: -
CDR3aa: CASSLVVEDTIYF
CDR3nt: TGCGCCAGCAGCTTGGTCGTTGAGGACACCATATATTTT

j_gene: TRBJ1-6
v_gene: TRBV5-1
d_gene: -
abundance: once
CDR3aa: CASSVPGQNSPLHF
CDR3nt: TGCGCCAGCAGCGTACCGGGACAAAATTCACCCCTCCACTTT

j_gene: TRBJ2-1
v_gene: TRBV7-9
d_gene: TRBD1
abundance: -
CDR3aa: CASSGQGGSYNEQFF
CDR3nt: TGTGCCAGCAGCGGACAGGGGGGTTCCTACAATGAGCAGTTCTTC

j_gene: TRBJ2-1
v_gene: TRBV7-9
d_gene: TRBD2
abundance: once
CDR3aa: CASSPASGDSSFYNEQFF
CDR3nt: TGTGCCAGCAGCCCCGCGAGCGGGGACTCCTCCTTTTACAATGAGCAGTTCTTC

j_gene: TRBJ1-5
v_gene: TRBV5-1
d_gene: -
abundance: -
CDR3aa: CASSLGVHDSPQHF
CDR3nt: TGCGCCAGCAGCTTAGGGGTTCATGATTCGCCCCAGCATTTT

j_gene: TRBJ2-7
v_gene: TRBV7-9
d_gene: -
abundance: -
CDR3aa: CASSLVERVLRYEQYF
CDR3nt: TGTGCCAGCAGCTTAGTCGAGCGGGTCCTGAGGTACGAGCAGTACTTC

j_gene: TRBJ2-5
v_gene: TRBV28
d_gene: TRBD2
abundance: -
CDR3aa: CASSLLLAGGWQETQYF
CDR3nt: TGTGCCAGCAGTTTGTTACTAGCGGGGGGATGGCAAGAGACCCAGTACTTC

j_gene: TRBJ2-7
v_gene: TRBV30
d_gene: -
abundance: -
CDR3aa: CASKTGPYEQYF
CDR3nt: TGTGCCTCAAAGACAGGCCCCTACGAGCAGTACTTC

j_gene: TRBJ1-1
v_gene: TRBV10-1
d_gene: TRBD1
abundance: -
CDR3aa: CASSDPGQGNTEAFF
CDR3nt: TGCGCCAGCAGTGATCCGGGACAGGGGAACACTGAAGCTTTCTTT

j_gene: TRBJ2-7
v_gene: TRBV27
d_gene: TRBD1
abundance: -
CDR3aa: CASSLNLGQVNYEQYF
CDR3nt: TGTGCCAGCAGTTTAAACCTGGGACAGGTAAACTACGAGCAGTACTTC

j_gene: TRBJ1-3
v_gene: TRBV18
d_gene: -
abundance: few
CDR3aa: CASSPRDKGGNTIYF
CDR3nt: TGTGCCAGCTCACCACGGGACAAGGGGGGAAACACCATATATTTT

j_gene: TRBJ1-2
v_gene: TRBV12-3/TRBV12-4
d_gene: -
abundance: few
CDR3aa: CASSLGQVYGYTF
CDR3nt: TGTGCCAGCAGTTTAGGACAGGTGTATGGCTACACCTTC

j_gene: TRBJ1-2
v_gene: TRBV20-1
d_gene: -
abundance: -
CDR3aa: CSASFGYGYTF
CDR3nt: TGCAGTGCTAGTTTCGGGTACGGCTACACCTTC

j_gene: TRBJ1-5
v_gene: TRBV18
d_gene: TRBD1
abundance: -
CDR3aa: CASSRQGGDQPQHF
CDR3nt: TGTGCCAGCTCCCGACAGGGGGGCGATCAGCCCCAGCATTTT

j_gene: TRBJ2-2
v_gene: TRBV7-2
d_gene: -
abundance: -
CDR3aa: CASIQTGELFF
CDR3nt: TGTGCCAGCATTCAGACCGGGGAGCTGTTTTTT

j_gene: TRBJ1-2
v_gene: TRBV30
d_gene: TRBD1
abundance: -
CDR3aa: CAYRDRINYGYTF
CDR3nt: TGTGCCTACCGGGACAGGATTAACTATGGCTACACCTTC

j_gene: TRBJ1-1
v_gene: TRBV5-8
d_gene: TRBD1
abundance: -
CDR3aa: CASSPTGTGDTEAFF
CDR3nt: TGTGCCAGCAGCCCAACCGGGACAGGGGACACTGAAGCTTTCTTT

j_gene: TRBJ1-5
v_gene: TRBV4-1
d_gene: TRBD1
abundance: few
CDR3aa: CASSQFTGGNQPQHF
CDR3nt: TGCGCCAGCAGCCAATTTACAGGGGGCAATCAGCCCCAGCATTTT

j_gene: TRBJ1-4
v_gene: TRBV7-8
d_gene: -
abundance: -
CDR3aa: CASSPDRARREKLFF
CDR3nt: TGTGCCAGCAGCCCCGATAGGGCCCGGAGGGAAAAACTGTTTTTT

j_gene: TRBJ2-2
v_gene: TRBV29-1
d_gene: -
abundance: -
CDR3aa: CSDPRLGGTGELFF
CDR3nt: TGCAGCGACCCCCGGTTAGGGGGCACCGGGGAGCTGTTTTTT

j_gene: TRBJ1-5
v_gene: TRBV29-1
d_gene: -
abundance: -
CDR3aa: CSVTNGGYQPQHF
CDR3nt: TGCAGCGTGACTAATGGAGGGTATCAGCCCCAGCATTTT

j_gene: TRBJ2-1
v_gene: TRBV6-6
d_gene: TRBD1
abundance: few
CDR3aa: CASSGDRGNEQFF
CDR3nt: TGTGCCAGCAGTGGGGACAGGGGGAATGAGCAGTTCTTC

j_gene: TRBJ2-7
v_gene: TRBV4-1
d_gene: -
abundance: -
CDR3aa: CASSQPRSTYEQYF
CDR3nt: TGCGCCAGCAGCCAACCCCGGTCGACTTACGAGCAGTACTTC

j_gene: TRBJ1-2
v_gene: TRBV19
d_gene: TRBD1
abundance: few
CDR3aa: CASMGQGRYGYTF
CDR3nt: TGTGCCAGTATGGGACAGGGGAGATATGGCTACACCTTC

j_gene: TRBJ1-4
v_gene: TRBV7-9
d_gene: -
abundance: -
CDR3aa: CASSFRRATNEKLFF
CDR3nt: TGTGCCAGCAGCTTCCGGCGGGCAACTAATGAAAAACTGTTTTTT

j_gene: TRBJ2-1
v_gene: TRBV5-1
d_gene: TRBD2
abundance: -
CDR3aa: CASSTSGLYNEQFF
CDR3nt: TGCGCCAGCAGCACTAGCGGACTTTACAATGAGCAGTTCTTC

j_gene: TRBJ1-1
v_gene: TRBV6-5
d_gene: -
abundance: -
CDR3aa: CASSSQANEAFF
CDR3nt: TGTGCCAGCAGTTCGCAGGCTAATGAAGCTTTCTTT

j_gene: TRBJ1-2
v_gene: TRBV7-9
d_gene: TRBD1
abundance: -
CDR3aa: CASSLRGDRGPSGYTF
CDR3nt: TGTGCCAGCAGCTTAAGGGGTGACAGGGGGCCGTCTGGCTACACCTTC

j_gene: TRBJ2-7
v_gene: TRBV29-1
d_gene: -
abundance: -
CDR3aa: CSVEQGIGYEQYF
CDR3nt: TGCAGCGTTGAACAGGGCATCGGCTACGAGCAGTACTTC

j_gene: TRBJ1-5
v_gene: TRBV2
d_gene: -
abundance: few
CDR3aa: CASSERGGWSNQPQHF
CDR3nt: TGTGCCAGCAGTGAAAGGGGGGGATGGAGCAATCAGCCCCAGCATTTT

j_gene: TRBJ1-4
v_gene: TRBV7-9
d_gene: -
abundance: -
CDR3aa: CASSSGVVDPTNEKLFF
CDR3nt: TGTGCCAGCAGCTCCGGAGTGGTAGACCCAACTAATGAAAAACTGTTTTTT

j_gene: TRBJ1-2
v_gene: TRBV2
d_gene: -
abundance: -
CDR3aa: CASSDWITAGDPANYGYTF
CDR3nt: TGTGCCAGCAGTGATTGGATTACGGCAGGCGACCCAGCTAACTATGGCTACACCTTC

j_gene: TRBJ1-3
v_gene: TRBV6-6
d_gene: TRBD1
abundance: -
CDR3aa: CASSYAGQAEGNTIYF
CDR3nt: TGTGCCAGCAGTTACGCGGGACAGGCCGAAGGAAACACCATATATTTT

j_gene: TRBJ1-4
v_gene: TRBV19
d_gene: TRBD1
abundance: -
CDR3aa: CASSVQGATNEKLFF
CDR3nt: TGTGCCAGTAGTGTTCAGGGGGCGACTAATGAAAAACTGTTTTTT

j_gene: TRBJ2-4
v_gene: TRBV12-3/TRBV12-4
d_gene: TRBD1
abundance: -
CDR3aa: CASSASGQVIQYF
CDR3nt: TGTGCCAGCAGTGCGTCGGGACAGGTCATTCAGTACTTC

j_gene: TRBJ1-4
v_gene: TRBV6-5
d_gene: -
abundance: -
CDR3aa: CASRTPGDEKLFF
CDR3nt: TGTGCCAGTAGGACTCCCGGGGATGAAAAACTGTTTTTT

j_gene: TRBJ2-3
v_gene: TRBV5-4
d_gene: TRBD2
abundance: once
CDR3aa: CASSNLAGGYPDTQYF
CDR3nt: TGTGCCAGCAGCAATCTAGCGGGGGGGTACCCAGATACGCAGTATTTT

j_gene: TRBJ2-1
v_gene: TRBV27
d_gene: TRBD2
abundance: -
CDR3aa: CASRRGGSGAGYNEQFF
CDR3nt: TGTGCCAGCAGGCGGGGGGGTAGCGGGGCGGGTTACAATGAGCAGTTCTTC

j_gene: TRBJ2-5
v_gene: TRBV19
d_gene: -
abundance: once
CDR3aa: CASSRSGVQETQYF
CDR3nt: TGTGCCAGTAGTCGGTCAGGGGTCCAAGAGACCCAGTACTTC

j_gene: TRBJ2-3
v_gene: TRBV5-8
d_gene: TRBD2
abundance: -
CDR3aa: CASSSTSGDSGDTQYF
CDR3nt: TGTGCCAGCAGCTCGACTAGCGGGGATTCTGGAGATACGCAGTATTTT

j_gene: TRBJ2-1
v_gene: TRBV7-6
d_gene: -
abundance: -
CDR3aa: CASSPLTDAGEQFF
CDR3nt: TGTGCCAGCAGCCCCCTGACGGACGCGGGTGAGCAGTTCTTC

j_gene: TRBJ1-6
v_gene: TRBV12-3/TRBV12-4
d_gene: -
abundance: -
CDR3aa: CASSSTRESPLHF
CDR3nt: TGTGCCAGCAGTTCAACGCGGGAGTCACCCCTCCACTTT

j_gene: TRBJ2-3
v_gene: TRBV5-6
d_gene: -
abundance: -
CDR3aa: CASSLAGGTDTQYF
CDR3nt: TGTGCCAGCAGCTTGGCGGGGGGCACAGATACGCAGTATTTT

j_gene: TRBJ1-4
v_gene: TRBV30
d_gene: TRBD1
abundance: -
CDR3aa: CARTDTGTGREKLFF
CDR3nt: TGTGCCCGAACTGATACCGGGACAGGTCGTGAAAAACTGTTTTTT

j_gene: TRBJ2-2
v_gene: TRBV5-1
d_gene: TRBD1
abundance: few
CDR3aa: CASSSFPGQGNTGELFF
CDR3nt: TGCGCCAGCAGCTCTTTCCCGGGACAGGGAAACACCGGGGAGCTGTTTTTT

j_gene: TRBJ2-1
v_gene: TRBV12-3/TRBV12-4
d_gene: -
abundance: -
CDR3aa: CASNPKGYNEQFF
CDR3nt: TGTGCCAGCAACCCAAAGGGGTACAATGAGCAGTTCTTC